This entry lists 13 T cell receptor beta chains sequenced from one sample in a study of vaccination and CD4 T cells after COVID-19. The antigens of these receptors remain unknown. An Oncomine TCR Beta short-read assay was used to sequence the DNA from cultured CD4+ T cells. TCRdb re-called the PCR reads with MiXCR, one entry per CDR3 protein. The sample yields 15,000 to 20,000 distinct CDR3 sequences, about 40% seen once. Treatment in this sample: approximately nine-day PBMC culture with coronavirus spike peptide pools or control peptides (ViraFEST assay). The material sequenced was CD4+ T cells from blood, cultured in vitro, taken before SARS-CoV-2 vaccination. Every receptor here comes from a human donor who had recovered from COVID-19.

The gene calls are TRBV20-1 and TRBJ2-7; D possibly uses TRBD1 or TRBD2 (5 bases each). The length of the CDR3 is 12 residues. V shed 2 bases and J shed 2 bases, with 7 bases lying between them. CDR1 is DFQATT and CDR2 is SNEGSKA in the germline V gene (reference sequence). The CDR3 DNA is TGCAGTGCTAGACCGGGGCCCTACGAGCAGTACTTC. Its protein product is CSARPGPYEQYF.

This clonotype occurred a few times. The chain carries TRBV20-1 and TRBJ1-2; D remains unclear. V was shortened by 3 bases and J by 3 bases, with 17 bases between the two germline ends. This CDR3 is 15 amino acids long. Germline assignment: CDR1 DFQATT and CDR2 SNEGSKA (reference sequence). The CDR3 is CSARDPAVPHYGYTF. Here the CDR3 DNA reads TGCAGTGCTAGGGATCCGGCCGTGCCCCACTATGGCTACACCTTC.

The chain employs TRBV30 and TRBJ1-1; D call uncertain. The CDR3 sequence is 11 residues long. V lost 5 bases and J 4 bases, leaving 8 bases between the germline ends. From germline, CDR1 is GTSNPN and CDR2 SVGIG (reference sequence). CDR3 sequence: CAWVQITEAFF. The CDR3 bases are TGTGCCTGGGTGCAAATCACTGAAGCTTTCTTT. Combining the CDR3 with reference TRBV30 and TRBJ1-1 gives the whole variable domain SQTIHQWPATLVQPVGSPLSLECTVEGTSNPNLYWYRQAAGRGLQLLFYSVGIGQISSEVPQNLSASRPQDRQFILSSKKLLLSDSGFYLCAWVQITEAFFGQGTRLTVV.

This rearrangement joins TRBV6-5 to TRBJ1-1; the D is unclear. CDR3 length equals 13 residues. The germline V and J ends were trimmed by 1 base and 1 base, with 4 bases remaining between them. Per the germline V gene, CDR1 is MNHEY and CDR2 is SVGAGI. CDR3 protein: CASSYLRNTEAFF. The CDR3 nucleotides are TGTGCCAGCAGTTACTTGAGGAACACTGAAGCTTTCTTT.

This clonotype was seen a handful of times. This sequence joins TRBV20-1 and TRBJ2-3; perhaps TRBD2 as D (6 bases). Germline V gene lookup returns CDR1 DFQATT and CDR2 SNEGSKA (reference sequence). This CDR3 is 13 amino acids long. Trimming cost V 6 bases and J 3 bases, with 13 bases left between them. The CDR3 is CSARRRGTDTQYF. DNA of the CDR3: TGCAGTGCGCGGCGGCGGGGTACAGATACGCAGTATTTT.

The V call is TRBV28, the J call TRBJ1-5; D is ambiguous. Germline V lookup: CDR1 MDHEN, CDR2 SYDVKM. V lost 7 bases to trimming and J lost 3 bases, with 7 bases between them. There are 12 residues in the CDR3. As DNA, the CDR3 is TGTGCCAGCATCAGCAACAATCAGCCCCAGCATTTT. This gives the protein CASISNNQPQHF.

This clonotype was seen only a few times. The genes are TRBV7-9 and TRBJ2-2; 10 nucleotides match TRBD2. J was trimmed by 1 base and V by 5 bases; bases with no gene match: 4. The CDR3 contains 16 residues. Per the germline V gene, CDR1 is SEHNR and CDR2 is FQNEAQ (reference sequence). CDR3 residues: CASSAWTSGNTGELFF. The CDR3 DNA sequence: TGTGCCAGCAGCGCCTGGACTAGCGGGAACACCGGGGAGCTGTTTTTT.

V usage is TRBV11-2 and J usage is TRBJ1-1; 7 bases match TRBD1. There are 13 residues in the CDR3. Germline V gene sequence: CDR1 SGHAT, CDR2 FQNNGV. Germline trimming cut 0 bases from V and 9 bases from J; bases unmatched to any gene: 4. CDR3 in amino acids: CASSLDVRGKAFF. In DNA form, the CDR3 reads TGTGCCAGCAGCTTAGATGTCAGGGGGAAAGCTTTCTTT.

The rearrangement joins TRBV7-2 to TRBJ2-7, with 9 bases identical to TRBD1. Per germline, CDR1 SGHTA and CDR2 FQGNSA. The CDR3 covers 15 residues. Trimming removed 5 bases from V and 4 bases from J; junction bases left unmatched: 9. The CDR3 sequence is CASSPRPQGAYEQYF. The CDR3, as DNA: TGTGCCAGCAGCCCACGACCACAGGGGGCTTACGAGCAGTACTTC.

This clonotype was seen only a few times. The V gene is TRBV12-3 or TRBV12-4, the J gene TRBJ1-5; no firm D call. The CDR3 loop spans 16 amino acids. V was shortened by 5 bases and J by 1 base, with 15 bases between the two germline ends. CDR3: CASSVYGDWSNQPQHF. The CDR3 DNA reads TGTGCCAGCAGTGTATACGGCGACTGGAGCAATCAGCCCCAGCATTTT.

This clonotype appeared a few times. The gene calls are TRBV19 and TRBJ2-1; TRBD2 agrees at 9 bases. After removal of 3 bases from V and 8 bases from J, the junction contained 8 bases not matched to a gene. Looked up from germline, CDR1 is LNHDA and CDR2 is SQIVND (reference sequence). The CDR3 is 15 amino acids. This chain's CDR3 is CASSMASGTHHEQFF. In DNA form, the CDR3 reads TGTGCCAGTAGTATGGCTAGCGGGACTCACCATGAGCAGTTCTTC. Filled out from reference TRBV19 and TRBJ2-1, the complete variable domain reads DGGITQSPKYLFRKEGQNVTLSCEQNLNHDAMYWYRQDPGQGLRLIYYSQIVNDFQKGDIAEGYSVSREKKESFPLTVTSAQKNPTAFYLCASSMASGTHHEQFFGPGTRLTVL.

The rearrangement uses TRBV12-3 or TRBV12-4 and TRBJ2-5, with 9 positions matching TRBD2. The CDR3 consists of 16 residues. The V gene end was trimmed by 3 bases and the J gene end by 1 base; junction bases not matched to a gene: 6. The CDR3 here is CASSFMAGGSQETQYF. CDR3 coding DNA: TGTGCCAGCAGTTTTATGGCGGGGGGGAGCCAAGAGACCCAGTACTTC.

This clonotype was detected a few times. This chain links TRBV20-1 with TRBJ2-5; D call uncertain. Looked up from germline, CDR1 is DFQATT and CDR2 is SNEGSKA (reference sequence). V was pared by 4 bases and J by 5 bases, with 20 bases between. The CDR3 totals 15 residues. The CDR3 bases are TGCAGTGCTAACCAACCCACTGGGGATTCGGAGACCCAGTACTTC. Translation: CSANQPTGDSETQYF.